Presented here are 10 T cell receptor beta chains from one specimen sequenced in a study of T cell responses to AZD1222 COVID-19 vaccine (dated by TCRdb to 2020 to 2022). Libraries were built with the immunoSEQ multiplex PCR assay. This is the immuneACCESS table as TCRdb keeps it, with only in-frame sequences that have V and J called. A part of the clones is gone; compared with another copy, unresolved V genes explain less than half, and the rest is unexplained. For this sample the table gives more than 90,000 clones, of which 65% to 85% were detected only once. The top ten clonotypes cover 13% to 15% of the sample. Reading the label with the study, this specimen's time point is: about 28 days (+/-7) after the second vaccine dose. The sample was peripheral blood, taken 28 days after the second AZD1222 dose. These receptors all stem from an adult who received the AZD1222 COVID-19 vaccine.

V gene TRBV7-2 combines with J gene TRBJ2-3; TRBD2 matches 10 bases. After removal of 3 bases from V and 1 base from J, the junction contained 1 base not matched to a gene. The CDR3 consists of 15 residues. Germline CDR1 is SGHTA and CDR2 is FQGNSA. This chain's CDR3 is CASSFGTSGTDTQYF. CDR3 DNA: TGTGCCAGCAGCTTCGGGACTAGCGGCACAGATACGCAGTATTTT.

The V call is TRBV19, the J call TRBJ2-1, with 10 nucleotides matching TRBD2. The CDR3 runs 18 residues. Germline values: CDR1 LNHDA, CDR2 SQIVND (reference sequence). J gave up 4 bases and V 0 bases, and 9 bases lay outside the gene matches. The DNA for the CDR3 is TGTGCCAGTAGTATAGATGGAACTAGCGGGGCCTCATACAATGAGCAGTTCTTC. Its protein is CASSIDGTSGASYNEQFF. Variable domain in full (rest from reference TRBV19 and TRBJ2-1): DGGITQSPKYLFRKEGQNVTLSCEQNLNHDAMYWYRQDPGQGLRLIYYSQIVNDFQKGDIAEGYSVSREKKESFPLTVTSAQKNPTAFYLCASSIDGTSGASYNEQFFGPGTRLTVL.

The chain has TRBV3-1 (or the pseudogene TRBV3-2) and TRBJ1-5, with TRBD1 as a possible D gene (5 bases). The CDR3 consists of 15 residues. With 0 bases removed from V and 2 bases from J, the gap between germline ends came to 8 bases. Germline V lookup: CDR1 LGHDT, CDR2 YNNKEL (reference sequence). The CDR3 spells CASSQEGGGNQPQHF. CDR3 coding DNA: TGTGCCAGCAGCCAAGAGGGGGGTGGCAATCAGCCCCAGCATTTT.

This rearrangement joins TRBV7-9 to TRBJ1-4, with 7 bases lining up with TRBD1. The CDR3 consists of 15 residues. V shed 4 bases, J shed 4 bases, and the junction held 6 bases outside the gene matches. CDR1 is SEHNR and CDR2 is FQNEAQ in the germline V gene (reference sequence). This CDR3 reads CASSSTDRNNEKLFF. CDR3 DNA: TGTGCCAGCAGCTCCACGGACAGGAATAATGAAAAACTGTTTTTT.

The V call is TRBV29-1, the J call TRBJ1-2, with unresolved D. The CDR3 sequence is 13 residues long. Germline V gives CDR1 SQVTM, CDR2 ANQGSEA. Trimming removed 4 bases at V and 5 bases at J, with 14 bases between. The CDR3 is CSVVLDFGYGYTF. The CDR3 nucleotides are TGCAGCGTTGTCTTGGACTTCGGATATGGCTACACCTTC.

The rearrangement links TRBV19 to TRBJ2-7, with TRBD1 matching over 9 bases. The junction had 2 bases not matched to a gene; V was cut back by 0 bases and J by 5 bases. CDR3 length equals 14 residues. Germline CDR1 and CDR2: LNHDA and SQIVND (reference sequence). The CDR3 bases are TGTGCCAGTAGTATAGAACAGGGGGCCCACGAGCAGTACTTC. It specifies CASSIEQGAHEQYF.

The rearrangement joins TRBV5-1 to TRBJ2-7; 11 positions match TRBD2. The V segment lost 6 bases and the J segment 5 bases; nucleotides outside the gene matches: 10. The CDR3 has 15 residues. Germline loops: CDR1 SGHRS, CDR2 YFSETQ. The CDR3 nucleotides read TGCGCCAGCAACCCCAGACTAGCGGGGATGAACGAGCAGTACTTC. Translating gives CASNPRLAGMNEQYF.

The chain carries TRBV29-1 and TRBJ2-3; D call uncertain. Looked up from germline, CDR1 is SQVTM and CDR2 is ANQGSEA. Trimming removed 2 bases from V and 0 bases from J, with 15 bases in between. The CDR3 totals 16 residues. CDR3 sequence reads: CSVELWAVTSTDTQYF. DNA for the CDR3: TGCAGCGTTGAATTATGGGCAGTTACTAGCACAGATACGCAGTATTTT.

The rearrangement uses TRBV19 and TRBJ1-1; D gene unclear. V shed 0 bases and J shed 0 bases, with 5 bases lying between them. CDR1 LNHDA and CDR2 SQIVND come from the germline V gene (reference sequence). The CDR3 has 14 residues. The CDR3 nucleotides are TGTGCCAGTAGTATAGAGAGCATGAACACTGAAGCTTTCTTT. It is translated as CASSIESMNTEAFF.

V gene TRBV3-1 (or the pseudogene TRBV3-2) combines with J gene TRBJ2-7; TRBD1 is a possible D gene (6 bases). CDR1 and CDR2 from the germline V gene are LGHDT and YNNKEL (reference sequence). This CDR3 comprises 15 residues. Trimming shortened V by 1 base and J by 4 bases, and 14 bases separated the two germline ends. The CDR3 DNA is TGTGCCAGCAGCCAAGGACAGGCTGGACCTTACGAGCAGTACTTC. Protein product: CASSQGQAGPYEQYF.